This entry features one T cell receptor beta chain sequence. What it binds is unknown. The data stem from a study of shared clonotypes between healthy human individuals. Study conclusions and caveats: Naive subsets tended to show greater estimated richness than memory subsets. When compared with the clonotypes that were shared by all four sorted-subset donors, the non-shared clonotypes turned out to have lower generation probabilities. Clonotype sharing among donors likely depends on sequencing depth.

Measured with immunoSEQ multiplex PCR; TCRdb has only the in-frame clones, and not every one. The profile shows hundreds of thousands of clones, around 96% of them singletons. Naivety among CD8 cells was defined by CD45RO negativity and positive CCR7 selection, thereby excluding terminally differentiated effector memory CD45RA+ cells. All donors were healthy HIV-negative adults lacking recent acute infections or vaccinations. The receptor comes from a woman aged 25 to 39 in good health. The sequencing input was naive CD8+ T cells sorted from blood.

The CDR3 region has the DNA TGTGCCAGCAGCTTGGAACAGGGGTGGCGGGAGACCCAGTACTTC. Its protein product is CASSLEQGWRETQYF. The chain links TRBV5-6 to TRBJ2-5, with 7 bases identical to TRBD1. The length of the CDR3 is 15 residues. The junction had 7 bases not matched to a gene; V was cut back by 0 bases and J by 5 bases. CDR1 SGHDT and CDR2 YYEEEE come from the germline V gene.